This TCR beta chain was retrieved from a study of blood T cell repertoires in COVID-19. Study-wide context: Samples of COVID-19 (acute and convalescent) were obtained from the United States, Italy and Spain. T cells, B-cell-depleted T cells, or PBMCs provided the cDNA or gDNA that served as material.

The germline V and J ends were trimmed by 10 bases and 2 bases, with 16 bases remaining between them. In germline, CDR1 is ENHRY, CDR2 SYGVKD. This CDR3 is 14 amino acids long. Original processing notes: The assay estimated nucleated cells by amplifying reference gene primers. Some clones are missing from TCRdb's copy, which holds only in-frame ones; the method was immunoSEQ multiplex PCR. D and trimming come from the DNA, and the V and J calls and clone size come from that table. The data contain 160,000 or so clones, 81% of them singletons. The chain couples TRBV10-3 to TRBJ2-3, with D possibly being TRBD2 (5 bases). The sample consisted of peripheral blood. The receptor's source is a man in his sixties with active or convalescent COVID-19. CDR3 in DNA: TGTGCCAGCTCTACTAGATTAAACACAGATACGCAGTATTTT. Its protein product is CASSTRLNTDTQYF.